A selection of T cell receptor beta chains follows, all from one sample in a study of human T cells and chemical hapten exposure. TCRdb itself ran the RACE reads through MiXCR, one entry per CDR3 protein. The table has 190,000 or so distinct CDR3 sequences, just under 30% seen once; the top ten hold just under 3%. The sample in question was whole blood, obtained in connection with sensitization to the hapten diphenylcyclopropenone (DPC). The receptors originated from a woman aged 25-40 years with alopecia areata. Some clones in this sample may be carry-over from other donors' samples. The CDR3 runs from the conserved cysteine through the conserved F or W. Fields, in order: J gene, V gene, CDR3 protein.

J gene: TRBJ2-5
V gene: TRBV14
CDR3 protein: CASSQELRETQYF

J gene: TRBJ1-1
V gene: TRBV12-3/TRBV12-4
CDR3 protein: CASSLGEGSEAFF

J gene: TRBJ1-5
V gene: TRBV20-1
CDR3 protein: CSARDRGSNQPQHF

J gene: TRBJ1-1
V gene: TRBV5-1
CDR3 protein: CASSWGLTNTEAFF

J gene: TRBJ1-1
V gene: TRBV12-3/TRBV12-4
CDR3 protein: CASGGQSMNTEAFF

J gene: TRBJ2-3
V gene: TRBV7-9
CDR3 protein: CASSSSTPTDTQYF

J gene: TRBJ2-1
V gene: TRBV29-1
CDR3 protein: CSVDPGNEQFF

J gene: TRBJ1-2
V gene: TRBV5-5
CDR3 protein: CASSSDRVHTF

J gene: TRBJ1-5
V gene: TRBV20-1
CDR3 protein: CSARRTGSPQSPQHF

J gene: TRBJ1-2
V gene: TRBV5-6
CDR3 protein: CASSMGQGTSGYTF

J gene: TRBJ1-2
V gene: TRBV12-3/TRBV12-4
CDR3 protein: CASIQGGRFFGGYTF

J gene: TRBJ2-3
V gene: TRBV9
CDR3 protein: CASSVARSTSTDTQYF

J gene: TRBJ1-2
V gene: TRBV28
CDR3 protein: CATRGGRRPYGYTF

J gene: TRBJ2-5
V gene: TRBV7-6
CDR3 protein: CASSLRGLAGGRETQYF

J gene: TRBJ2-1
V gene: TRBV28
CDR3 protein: CASSLAGQGPTYNEQFF

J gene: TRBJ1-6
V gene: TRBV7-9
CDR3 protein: CASSLAASPLHF

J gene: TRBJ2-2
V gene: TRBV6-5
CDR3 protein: CASRPVGNTGELFF

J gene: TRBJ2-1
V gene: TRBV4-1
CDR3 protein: CASGSSGRALTDEQFF

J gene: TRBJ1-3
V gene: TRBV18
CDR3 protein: CASSTTGFPGNTIYF

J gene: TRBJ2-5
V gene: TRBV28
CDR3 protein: CASSQGHQETQYF

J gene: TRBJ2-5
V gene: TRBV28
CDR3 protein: CASSLRGSAQYF

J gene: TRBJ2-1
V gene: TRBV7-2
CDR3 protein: CASSNRLAGGVQFF

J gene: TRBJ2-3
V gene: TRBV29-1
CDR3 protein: CSVEGQGSTDTQYF

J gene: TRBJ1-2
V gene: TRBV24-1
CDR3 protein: CATSAPAGAYGYTF

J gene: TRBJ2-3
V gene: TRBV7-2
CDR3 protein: CASSFSGSPDTQYF

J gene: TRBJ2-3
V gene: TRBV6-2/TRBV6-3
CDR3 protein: CASSGPHYETDTQYF